This T cell receptor (beta chain) was captured by sequencing in a study of CD8 T cells in Susac syndrome. While CD8+ and CD4+ T cells were isolated negatively, TEMRA cells were enriched by FACS. After removal of 1 base from V and 2 bases from J, the junction contained 2 bases not matched to a gene. This CDR3 region has 16 residues. Germline V gives CDR1 SEHNR, CDR2 FQNEAQ (reference sequence). RNA, at roughly 0.45 to 1 ug, was reverse transcribed with random hexamers. TCRdb fed the immunoSEQ multiplex PCR reads into MiXCR, producing one record per CDR3 protein. In the table there are fewer than 85,000 distinct CDR3 sequences, about 95% of which are singletons.

The chain is built from TRBV7-9 and TRBJ2-2, with 9 positions matching TRBD1. The sample comprised CD8+ T cells from PBMCs. This TCR was recovered from a human donor with multiple sclerosis. CDR3 region: CASSLVDRGNTGELFF. CDR3 DNA: TGTGCCAGCAGCTTAGTGGACAGGGGTAACACCGGGGAGCTGTTTTTT.